These 20 T cell receptor beta chains originate from one sample sequenced in a study of cytotoxic CD8 clonotypes in ibrutinib-treated CLL. The method was immunoSEQ multiplex PCR; TCRdb's version includes in-frame clones alone and lacks a portion of them. The sample comprises approximately 120,000 clones, 58% of which are singletons, and about 39% rests with the top ten. Sequenced here: PBMCs, sampled after 24 months of ibrutinib treatment. These receptors all come from a human donor with chronic lymphocytic leukemia.

The chain couples TRBV6-6 to TRBJ2-5; possibly TRBD1 for D (5 bases). This CDR3 is built from 15 residues. V lost 4 bases and J lost 2, with 14 bases in between. CDR1 and CDR2 (germline): MNHNY, SVGAGI (reference sequence). The CDR3 is CASSSLRQLQETQYF. CDR3 nucleotide sequence: TGTGCCAGCAGTTCCCTCAGACAGTTACAAGAGACCCAGTACTTC.

The chain is built from TRBV29-1 and TRBJ1-3; tentatively, D is TRBD1 (6 bases). The CDR3 totals 14 residues. V was clipped by 5 bases and J by 8 bases, with 19 bases between them. CDR1 and CDR2 from the germline V gene are SQVTM and ANQGSEA. The CDR3 nucleotides are TGCAGCGTTCATGATAACAGGGCTCTTGACACCATATATTTT. Residues: CSVHDNRALDTIYF.

CDR3 protein: CASTGEGPYEQYF. The CDR3 coding sequence is TGTGCCAGCACGGGGGAGGGCCCCTACGAGCAGTACTTC. This rearrangement joins TRBV28 to TRBJ2-7, with 7 bases lining up with TRBD2. The CDR3 runs 13 residues. The J segment lost 2 bases and the V segment lost 7 bases, leaving 5 bases of the junction unmatched. Germline lookup yields CDR1 MDHEN and CDR2 SYDVKM. The full variable domain, with the rest looked up from reference TRBV28 and TRBJ2-7, is DVKVTQSSRYLVKRTGEKVFLECVQDMDHENMFWYRQDPGLGLRLIYFSYDVKMKEKGDIPEGYSVSREKKERFSLILESASTNQTSMYLCASTGEGPYEQYFGPGTRLTVT.

The chain joins TRBV28 to TRBJ2-5; 10 bases are shared with TRBD2. The ends lost 5 bases at V and 4 bases at J; junction bases unmatched: 4. In germline, CDR1 is MDHEN, CDR2 SYDVKM. CDR3 size: 14 residues. The CDR3 reads CASSPWTSGETQYF. DNA of the CDR3: TGTGCCAGCAGTCCCTGGACTAGCGGAGAGACCCAGTACTTC.

This clone was seen a few times. The chain employs TRBV5-1 and TRBJ2-1; D is perhaps TRBD1 (6 bases). This CDR3 has 14 amino acids. The V gene's germline CDR1 is SGHRS and CDR2 YFSETQ. V was pared by 3 bases and J by 7 bases, with 14 bases between. CDR3 coding DNA: TGCGCCAGCAGCTCGGACAGAAAAGGGAATGAGCAGTTCTTC. Translation: CASSSDRKGNEQFF. Full variable domain (outside the CDR3, taken from reference TRBV5-1 and TRBJ2-1): KAGVTQTPRYLIKTRGQQVTLSCSPISGHRSVSWYQQTPGQGLQFLFEYFSETQRNKGNFPGRFSGRQFSNSRSEMNVSTLELGDSALYLCASSSDRKGNEQFFGPGTRLTVL.

V is TRBV5-1 and J is TRBJ1-2; tentatively, D is TRBD1 (5 bases). Between the trimmed V and J ends, which lost 2 bases and 8 bases, there was a span of 16 bases. This CDR3 contains 14 residues. Germline assignment: CDR1 SGHRS and CDR2 YFSETQ. The CDR3 DNA reads TGCGCCAGCAGCTTTGATTCGGGGCGCATGGGCTACACCTTC. Its translation is CASSFDSGRMGYTF.

The chain links TRBV9 to TRBJ2-2; D gene unclear. CDR3 size: 16 residues. V gave up 0 bases and J gave up 4 bases, with 13 bases separating them. CDR1 is SGDLS, CDR2 YYNGEE, per germline. CDR3 sequence: CASSVAAGHGTGELFF. CDR3 DNA: TGTGCCAGCAGCGTAGCGGCCGGGCATGGCACCGGGGAGCTGTTTTTT.

This chain connects TRBV25-1 to TRBJ2-5; tentative D call: TRBD1 (6 bases). Germline CDR1 reads MGHDK; CDR2 reads SYGVNS. V shed 4 bases and J shed 4 bases, with 16 bases lying between them. CDR3 length equals 15 residues. The CDR3, as DNA: TGTGCCAGCAGTGCCGGACATGGGGGCGGAGAGACCCAGTACTTC. It translates to CASSAGHGGGETQYF.

A few counts support this clone. The gene calls are TRBV7-3 and TRBJ2-1; no clear D gene. Germline CDR1 and CDR2: SGHTA and FQGTGA. The V end was cut by 4 bases, the J end by 8 bases, with 12 bases between. There are 13 residues in the CDR3. This CDR3 reads CASSSGDKYEQFF. In DNA, the CDR3 is TGTGCCAGCAGCTCTGGGGATAAGTATGAGCAGTTCTTC.

This clone was seen ten or more times. The germline gene is not matched at one end of the junction; a read error may be the cause. The chain joins TRBV5-3 to TRBJ1-1; tentative D call: TRBD1 (5 bases). TRBV5-3 is flagged as an ORF with uncertain function. This CDR3 has 15 residues. The CDR3 loop is CASSWEKGLNTEAFF. CDR3 nucleotides: TGTGCCAGCAGCTGGGAGAAGGGACTGAACACTGAAGCTTTCTTT.

The chain has TRBV2 and TRBJ2-5; unclear D gene. The germline V gene encodes CDR1 SNHLY and CDR2 FYNNEI. The CDR3 sequence is 11 residues long. V lost 4 bases and J lost 6, with 6 bases in between. CDR3 protein: CASSAPKTQYF. CDR3 coding DNA: TGTGCCAGCAGTGCCCCGAAGACCCAGTACTTC.

The chain joins TRBV28 to TRBJ2-5; D is tentatively TRBD1 or TRBD2 (5 bases each). Germline V gives CDR1 MDHEN, CDR2 SYDVKM. The CDR3 is made up of 14 amino acids. V was clipped by 6 bases and J by 5 bases, with 16 bases between them. The CDR3 sequence is CASRSGTIRETQYF. CDR3 nucleotide sequence: TGTGCCAGCAGATCCGGGACGATTAGGGAGACCCAGTACTTC.

The genes are TRBV5-6 and TRBJ1-4, with 10 bases aligning to TRBD1. Trimming took 4 bases from V and 7 from J; bases not matched to a gene: 7. The CDR3 consists of 15 residues. CDR1 and CDR2 (germline): SGHDT, YYEEEE. The chain's CDR3 is CASSRDRGMAEKLFF. The CDR3 DNA reads as TGTGCCAGCAGCAGGGACAGGGGCATGGCTGAAAAACTGTTTTTT.

In its sample, this clone was seen a few times. The chain carries TRBV4-1 and TRBJ2-3; D gene unclear. Germline-derived CDR1 and CDR2 are MGHRA and YSYEKL. This CDR3 has 13 amino acids. The V gene lost 1 base and the J gene lost 10 bases, with 12 bases spanning the gap. CDR3 in DNA: TGCGCCAGCAGCCAAGGGTCCCAGGCTGCGCAGTATTTT. Encoded protein: CASSQGSQAAQYF.

The chain couples TRBV6-5 to TRBJ1-1; no clear D. The germline gives CDR1 MNHEY, CDR2 SVGAGI. The CDR3 is made up of 14 amino acids. V was pared by 5 bases and J by 4 bases, with 14 bases between. CDR3 protein: CASSDGRTGTEAFF. Written as DNA, the CDR3 is TGTGCCAGCAGTGACGGACGAACGGGCACTGAAGCTTTCTTT.

This chain links TRBV7-9 with TRBJ1-6; the match to TRBD1 covers 10 bases. Germline values: CDR1 SEHNR, CDR2 FQNEAQ (reference sequence). Trimming at V came to 3 bases and at J to 7 bases, leaving 9 bases not matched to a gene. The CDR3 has 17 amino acids. The CDR3: CASSLQSGGQGNSPLHF. Written as DNA, the CDR3 is TGTGCCAGCAGCTTGCAATCCGGGGGACAGGGGAATTCACCCCTCCACTTT.

The chain couples TRBV7-2 to TRBJ2-7; a weak D match, TRBD1 (6 bases). Trimming removed 1 base from V and 1 base from J, with 11 bases in between. Germline V gives CDR1 SGHTA, CDR2 FQGNSA. The length of the CDR3 is 15 residues. Written as DNA, the CDR3 is TGTGCCAGCAGCTTAGTGGGGGCCTCATCCTACGAGCAGTACTTC. Translating gives CASSLVGASSYEQYF.

In its sample, this clone was seen many times. The V call is TRBV28, the J call TRBJ2-4; D may be TRBD1 or TRBD2 (6 bases each). The CDR3 runs 12 residues. The germline gives CDR1 MDHEN, CDR2 SYDVKM. V was trimmed by 7 bases and J by 13 bases, leaving 17 bases between them. The CDR3 is CASTPPRGPQYF. The CDR3 DNA follows: TGTGCCAGCACCCCACCTCGGGGGCCACAGTACTTC.

The V and J genes are TRBV4-2 and TRBJ2-1; 11 nucleotides match TRBD2. With 6 bases clipped from V and 7 bases from J, the junction kept 11 bases outside the gene matches. The CDR3 runs to 16 residues. Germline values: CDR1 LGHNA, CDR2 YNFKEQ. CDR3 sequence (DNA): TGTGCCAGCAGACGCGATCCTAGCGGGGGGCTGAATGAGCAGTTCTTC. Its protein product is CASRRDPSGGLNEQFF.

The rearrangement uses TRBV6-6 and TRBJ1-6; D unresolved. Trimming took off 2 bases at V and 7 bases at J, with 9 bases between the two ends. Looked up from germline, CDR1 is MNHNY and CDR2 is SVGAGI (reference sequence). This CDR3 contains 14 residues. The CDR3: CASSYETQNSPLHF. CDR3 DNA: TGTGCCAGCAGTTACGAGACTCAAAATTCACCCCTCCACTTT.